The present T cell receptor beta chain was sequenced within a study of blood T cell repertoires in COVID-19. Clones were read by immunoSEQ multiplex PCR, and TCRdb kept only the in-frame ones, dropping some. Of some 150,000 clones listed, around four fifths are singletons. This TCR came from a woman aged 40 to 50 who had recovered from COVID-19. The material sequenced was PBMCs or T cells enriched from blood (not recorded which).

Here the CDR3 DNA reads TGTGCCAGCAGCCAGGTCTACCCCACGAACCCCTATGGCTACACCTTC. As protein: CASSQVYPTNPYGYTF. The chain combines TRBV2 with TRBJ1-2; D uncertain. CDR3 length equals 16 residues. Germline V gives CDR1 SNHLY, CDR2 FYNNEI. Trimming pared 6 bases from V and 4 bases from J, leaving 21 bases between.